Sequencing of this T cell receptor beta chain was carried out in a study of blood T cell repertoires in COVID-19. Study background: Sources were T cells, B-cell-depleted T cells, or PBMCs; the material itself was cDNA or gDNA.

The table came from immunoSEQ multiplex PCR; TCRdb's copy has only in-frame clones and leaves some out. The table lists under 200,000 clones, about four fifths of them singletons. With V trimmed by 0 bases and J by 6 bases, 5 bases remained unmatched. From germline, CDR1 is LGHNA and CDR2 YSLEER. The CDR3 loop spans 15 amino acids. The source of this sequence is a man aged 65 to 79 with active or convalescent COVID-19. The sequenced sample consisted of peripheral blood. The chain uses TRBV4-3 and TRBJ2-1; TRBD2 aligns across 7 bases. Here the CDR3 reads CASSQEAGYGNEQFF. The DNA for the CDR3 is TGCGCCAGCAGCCAAGAAGCGGGATACGGCAATGAGCAGTTCTTC.